These 21 T cell receptor beta chains share one sample of origin, sequenced in a study of response to subunit inactivated influenza vaccine. TCRdb called the RT-PCR reads again in MiXCR, with one record for every CDR3 protein. The table shows around 520,000 distinct CDR3 sequences, with about 25% occurring only once. The sequenced sample was CD4+ T cells sorted from PBMCs, obtained about 5 days after vaccination. These receptors all come from a man aged 45-65 years who received an inactivated influenza vaccine.

V usage is TRBV6-6 and J usage is TRBJ1-2; D not certain. The CDR3 loop spans 13 amino acids. Germline V gene sequence: CDR1 MNHNY, CDR2 SVGAGI (reference sequence). Trimming removed 1 base from V and 6 bases from J, with 9 bases in between. The CDR3 DNA is TGTGCCAGCAGTTACTTAGAGGGTCATGGCTACACCTTC. Translation: CASSYLEGHGYTF.

In its sample, this clonotype was seen a few times. The CDR3 here is CASSAPRDRNSYEQYF. The DNA for the CDR3 is TGTGCCAGCAGCGCACCCCGGGACAGGAACTCCTACGAGCAGTACTTC. This chain connects TRBV6-1 to TRBJ2-7; 8 bases are a match to TRBD1. CDR1 is MNHNS, CDR2 SASEGT, per germline. This CDR3 contains 16 residues. The J segment lost 0 bases and the V segment lost 6 bases, leaving 10 bases of the junction unmatched.

The chain joins TRBV24-1 to TRBJ2-1, with a possible D match to TRBD1 (6 bases). This CDR3 comprises 15 residues. Germline CDR1 reads KGHDR; CDR2 reads SFDVKD. Trimming shortened V by 4 bases and J by 8 bases, and 17 bases separated the two germline ends. The CDR3 bases are TGTGCCACCAGTGACCCGGGTCACCAGGGGTATGAGCAGTTCTTC. It specifies CATSDPGHQGYEQFF.

The J gene is TRBJ2-7, the V gene TRBV5-6; D gene unclear. V was shortened by 2 bases and J by 2 bases, with 8 bases between the two germline ends. This CDR3 spans 13 amino acids. Per the germline V gene, CDR1 is SGHDT and CDR2 is YYEEEE. The CDR3 sequence: CASSFRKTYEQYF. The CDR3 DNA follows: TGTGCCAGCAGCTTCCGGAAAACCTACGAGCAGTACTTC.

This clonotype appeared a few times. The V gene is TRBV5-1, the J gene TRBJ2-7; 7 positions match TRBD1. From germline, CDR1 is SGHRS and CDR2 YFSETQ. CDR3 length: 15 residues. V shed 0 bases and J 6 bases; nucleotides not matched to a gene: 9. The chain's CDR3 is CASSLEGGAALEQYF. The CDR3 DNA follows: TGCGCCAGCAGCTTGGAAGGGGGCGCAGCCCTCGAGCAGTACTTC. Drawing the rest from reference TRBV5-1 and TRBJ2-7, the complete variable domain is KAGVTQTPRYLIKTRGQQVTLSCSPISGHRSVSWYQQTPGQGLQFLFEYFSETQRNKGNFPGRFSGRQFSNSRSEMNVSTLELGDSALYLCASSLEGGAALEQYFGPGTRLTVT.

The rearrangement links TRBV12-3 or TRBV12-4 to TRBJ1-3; D remains ambiguous. The CDR3 is 16 amino acids. Trimming took off 5 bases at V and 0 bases at J, with 14 bases between the two ends. CDR3: CASSTYDGSSGNTIYF. The CDR3 DNA reads TGTGCCAGCAGTACTTACGACGGGAGCTCTGGAAACACCATATATTTT.

This sequence joins TRBV6-2 or TRBV6-3 and TRBJ2-1; 8 bases agree with TRBD1. The junction had 10 bases not matched to a gene; V was cut back by 2 bases and J by 10 bases. The germline V gene has CDR1 MNHEY and CDR2 SVGEGT. The CDR3 contains 15 residues. The CDR3 loop reads CASSYGTGKLAEQFF. CDR3 in DNA: TGTGCCAGCAGTTACGGGACAGGAAAGCTCGCAGAGCAGTTCTTC.

This clonotype was seen a handful of times. V usage is TRBV5-1 and J usage is TRBJ1-1; TRBD1 might be the D (5 bases). CDR1 is SGHRS, CDR2 YFSETQ, per germline. This CDR3 contains 14 residues. The V gene lost 4 bases and the J gene lost 3 bases, with 13 bases spanning the gap. The CDR3 sequence is CASSPDGGDTEAFF. The CDR3 region has the DNA TGCGCCAGCAGCCCCGACGGGGGGGACACTGAAGCTTTCTTT. Combining the CDR3 with reference TRBV5-1 and TRBJ1-1 gives the whole variable domain KAGVTQTPRYLIKTRGQQVTLSCSPISGHRSVSWYQQTPGQGLQFLFEYFSETQRNKGNFPGRFSGRQFSNSRSEMNVSTLELGDSALYLCASSPDGGDTEAFFGQGTRLTVV.

This clonotype showed up just a few times. This sequence joins TRBV3-1 and TRBJ2-3; D unresolved. The V end lost 0 bases, the J end lost 7 bases, and 8 bases lay between the germline ends. The CDR3 runs to 13 residues. Germline CDR1 reads LGHDT; CDR2 reads YNNKEL (reference sequence). The CDR3 spells CASSQEFSHTQYF. The CDR3, as DNA: TGTGCCAGCAGCCAAGAATTTAGTCATACGCAGTATTTT.

The chain joins TRBV7-2 to TRBJ2-7, with TRBD2 matching 7 bases. Germline V gene sequence: CDR1 SGHTA, CDR2 FQGNSA. Trimming at V came to 7 bases and at J to 3 bases, leaving 12 bases not matched to a gene. The CDR3 has 15 amino acids. CDR3 sequence reads: CASTSSSGNYYEQYF. The CDR3 bases are TGTGCCAGCACCTCGTCGAGCGGGAACTACTACGAGCAGTACTTC.

CDR3: CASSELGGGSYNEQFF. CDR3 bases: TGTGCCAGCAGTGAATTAGGGGGAGGGTCCTACAATGAGCAGTTCTTC. The rearrangement joins TRBV25-1 to TRBJ2-1; maybe TRBD2 (7 bases). The CDR3 contains 16 residues. CDR1 and CDR2 (germline): MGHDK, SYGVNS. The V and J ends lost 1 base and 1 base respectively, with 11 bases between them.

The CDR3 nucleotides read TGCGCCAGCAGCTTGGAGCGGGTGGAGAACACTGAAGCTTTCTTT. Encoded protein: CASSLERVENTEAFF. The chain carries TRBV5-1 and TRBJ1-1, with D hard to call. CDR1 and CDR2 (germline): SGHRS, YFSETQ. This CDR3 comprises 15 residues. The V and J ends lost 0 bases and 1 base respectively, with 10 bases between them.

The CDR3 bases are TGTGCCAGCAGTTACTCCCCCCCACTAGGTGCAGATACGCAGTATTTT. Protein: CASSYSPPLGADTQYF. This chain links TRBV6-5 with TRBJ2-3, with D possibly TRBD2 on 5 matching bases. This CDR3 is 16 amino acids long. Germline CDR1 is MNHEY and CDR2 is SVGAGI. The V end lost 0 bases, the J end lost 4 bases, and 14 bases lay between the germline ends.

Only a few counts were recorded for this clonotype. The chain has TRBV5-4 and TRBJ2-1; D remains unclear. Germline assignment: CDR1 SGHNT and CDR2 YYREEE (reference sequence). The V and J ends lost 0 bases and 9 bases respectively, with 13 bases between them. This CDR3 is built from 14 residues. The CDR3 sequence: CASSLVSERGEQFF. CDR3 in DNA: TGTGCCAGCAGCTTGGTGTCAGAAAGAGGTGAGCAGTTCTTC.

This clonotype was detected a few times. V usage is TRBV6-5 and J usage is TRBJ1-6, with D uncertain. Looked up from germline, CDR1 is MNHEY and CDR2 is SVGAGI. This CDR3 is 14 amino acids long. Trimming took off 2 bases at V and 12 bases at J, with 14 bases between the two ends. The CDR3 DNA follows: TGTGCCAGCAGTTACAATTCTGGCGGAATACCCCTCCACTTT. It yields the protein CASSYNSGGIPLHF.

The genes are TRBV12-3 or TRBV12-4 and TRBJ2-7; possibly TRBD1 for D (5 bases). This CDR3 is 14 amino acids long. Trimming took 1 base from V and 7 from J, leaving 14 bases between them. The CDR3 spells CASSLDRSSLEQYF. The DNA for the CDR3 is TGTGCCAGCAGTTTAGACAGGTCATCTTTAGAGCAGTACTTC.

J is TRBJ2-5 and V is TRBV5-6; no clear D. The germline V gene encodes CDR1 SGHDT and CDR2 YYEEEE. Trimming cost V 0 bases and J 5 bases, with 14 bases left between them. CDR3 length: 15 residues. The CDR3 DNA is TGTGCCAGCAGCTTGGCTGGGCACCATGGGGAGACCCAGTACTTC. Translating it yields CASSLAGHHGETQYF.

This clonotype was observed at least ten times. The rearrangement links TRBV20-1 to TRBJ1-4; D might be TRBD1 (5 bases). V dropped 5 bases and J dropped 7 bases, with 14 bases sitting between them. The CDR3 has 13 amino acids. Germline lookup yields CDR1 DFQATT and CDR2 SNEGSKA (reference sequence). The CDR3 coding sequence is TGCAGTGCTGCAGGAGGGGCGAGTGAAAAACTGTTTTTT. This codes for CSAAGGASEKLFF.

This clonotype came up a few times. This chain uses TRBV5-6 with TRBJ2-5, with TRBD1 matching 7 bases. There are 14 residues in the CDR3. With 2 bases clipped from V and 3 bases from J, the junction kept 4 bases outside the gene matches. Germline V gene lookup returns CDR1 SGHDT and CDR2 YYEEEE. CDR3 nucleotides: TGTGCCAGCAGCTTAGGGACAGCCGAAGAGACCCAGTACTTC. Amino acid sequence: CASSLGTAEETQYF.

This clonotype has only a few counts. V and J are TRBV5-1 and TRBJ2-2; D ambiguous. The CDR3 totals 13 residues. Trimming shortened V by 5 bases and J by 5 bases, and 10 bases separated the two germline ends. From germline, CDR1 is SGHRS and CDR2 YFSETQ. CDR3 loop: CASRSDMTGELFF. Here the CDR3 DNA reads TGCGCCAGCAGATCCGACATGACCGGGGAGCTGTTTTTT. Full variable domain (rest looked up from reference TRBV5-1 and TRBJ2-2): KAGVTQTPRYLIKTRGQQVTLSCSPISGHRSVSWYQQTPGQGLQFLFEYFSETQRNKGNFPGRFSGRQFSNSRSEMNVSTLELGDSALYLCASRSDMTGELFFGEGSRLTVL.

The chain joins TRBV6-2 or TRBV6-3 to TRBJ2-3; either TRBD1 or TRBD2 may supply D (5 bases each). Germline-derived CDR1 and CDR2 are MNHEY and SVGEGT. Trimming removed 5 bases from V and 11 bases from J, with 20 bases in between. This CDR3 has 14 residues. The CDR3 sequence: CASSLGTLERLQYF. Written as DNA, the CDR3 is TGTGCCAGCAGTCTCGGGACGCTAGAGCGATTGCAGTATTTT.